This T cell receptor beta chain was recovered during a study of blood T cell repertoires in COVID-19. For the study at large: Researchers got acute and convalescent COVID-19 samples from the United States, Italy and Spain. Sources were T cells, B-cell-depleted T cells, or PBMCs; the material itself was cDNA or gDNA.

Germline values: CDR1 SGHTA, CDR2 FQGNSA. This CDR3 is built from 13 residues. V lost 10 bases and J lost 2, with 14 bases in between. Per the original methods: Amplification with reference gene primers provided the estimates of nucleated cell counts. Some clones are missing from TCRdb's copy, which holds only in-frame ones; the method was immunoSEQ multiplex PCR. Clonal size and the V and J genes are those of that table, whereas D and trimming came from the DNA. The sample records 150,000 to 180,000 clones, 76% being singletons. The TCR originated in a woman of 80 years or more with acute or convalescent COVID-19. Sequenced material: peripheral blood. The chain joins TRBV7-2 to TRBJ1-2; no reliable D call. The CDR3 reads CATGTPQNYGYTF. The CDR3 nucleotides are TGTGCCACGGGTACCCCCCAAAACTATGGCTACACCTTC.